The clone carrying this T cell receptor (beta chain) was counted between two and nine times. The antigen is not known. V shed 0 bases and J shed 4 bases, with 15 bases lying between them. Germline V gene lookup returns CDR1 MNHEY and CDR2 SVGAGI. This CDR3 has 16 residues. These data originate in a study of T-cell reconstitution after alpha-beta-depleted transplantation in children. Findings and caveats of the study: Expanded graft clones, several hundred of them, were reportedly the source of alpha-beta T cells about two months after transplant. It was newly produced T cells that mostly accounted for T-cell counts and diversity one year after transplant. After transplant, high TCRbeta diversity at day 60 in some patients arose from surviving recipient T cells and thymic progenitors.

Using unique molecular identifiers, the investigators prepared the TCRbeta library. MiXCR, run by TCRdb on the PCR reads, gives a single entry per CDR3 protein. The sample lists 200,000 or so distinct CDR3 sequences, 6.3% occurring once. V gene TRBV6-5 combines with J gene TRBJ1-1; D is unclear. Sequenced here: PBMCs, sampled before TCRalphabeta/CD19-depleted stem cell transplant. The TCR comes from a girl less than two years old with combined immunodeficiency, due to receive a stem cell transplant. The CDR3 coding sequence is TGTGCCAGCAGTTACTCGACGGGGAGTTGGGTCACTGAAGCTTTCTTT. Amino acids: CASSYSTGSWVTEAFF.